This is a list of T cell receptor beta chains from one sample in a study of cytomegalovirus exposure and HLA in healthy donors. TCRdb keeps only in-frame clones here, not all; method: immunoSEQ multiplex PCR. The table lists around 150,000 clones, 60% to 80% of them singletons. Sequences were obtained from PBMCs. The origin of the receptors is a male donor in good health and CMV-seronegative. Both conserved end residues are part of each CDR3. Fields, in order: CDR3 protein, CDR3 DNA, D gene, CDR3 length, J gene, V gene, clone size. The D gene is left open where the match is weak. Only some rows state a clone size, as once, few, many or a class for expanded clones.

CDR3: CASSTGGAGGLEQYF; DNA: TGTGCCAGCAGCACGGGAGGAGCGGGAGGGCTTGAGCAGTACTTC; D: TRBD2; length: 15; J: TRBJ2-7; V: TRBV5-4; size: NA
CDR3: CASSRTGLWNGYTF; DNA: TGTGCCAGTAGCCGGACAGGGCTCTGGAATGGCTACACCTTC; D: TRBD1; length: 14; J: TRBJ1-2; V: TRBV19; size: once
CDR3: CASSQVGLSYGYTF; DNA: TGCGCCAGCAGCCAAGTGGGGCTAAGCTATGGCTACACCTTC; D: NA; length: 14; J: TRBJ1-2; V: TRBV4-3; size: NA
CDR3: CASGSLGASYGYTF; DNA: TGTGCTAGTGGTAGCCTAGGGGCTAGCTATGGCTACACCTTC; D: NA; length: 14; J: TRBJ1-2; V: TRBV12-5; size: NA
CDR3: CASSWGIGQGNGYTF; DNA: TGTGCCAGCAGCTGGGGGATAGGACAGGGGAACGGCTACACCTTC; D: TRBD1; length: 15; J: TRBJ1-2; V: TRBV5-5; size: few
CDR3: CASSLVSRGNNEQFF; DNA: TGTGCCAGCAGCTTAGTCTCCAGGGGGAACAATGAGCAGTTCTTC; D: TRBD1; length: 15; J: TRBJ2-1; V: TRBV7-2; size: few
CDR3: CASSLAQVTSYNEQFF; DNA: TGCGCCAGCAGCTTGGCCCAGGTGACTAGTTACAATGAGCAGTTCTTC; D: NA; length: 16; J: TRBJ2-1; V: TRBV5-1; size: NA
CDR3: CASMGRENTGELFF; DNA: TGTGCCAGCATGGGCAGAGAGAACACCGGGGAGCTGTTTTTT; D: NA; length: 14; J: TRBJ2-2; V: TRBV6-1; size: NA
CDR3: CASSQLAGGGYEQYF; DNA: TGTGCCAGCAGTCAACTAGCGGGAGGAGGCTACGAGCAGTACTTC; D: TRBD2; length: 15; J: TRBJ2-7; V: TRBV27; size: NA
CDR3: CASTLNRGYYGYTF; DNA: TGTGCCAGCACCCTTAACAGGGGCTACTATGGCTACACCTTC; D: TRBD1; length: 14; J: TRBJ1-2; V: TRBV7-2; size: NA
CDR3: CAWSPTGQGSPLHF; DNA: TGTGCCTGGAGCCCTACAGGGCAAGGTTCACCCCTCCACTTT; D: NA; length: 14; J: TRBJ1-6; V: TRBV30; size: NA
CDR3: CASSLGTFNEQFF; DNA: TGTGCCAGCAGTCTTGGGACATTCAATGAGCAGTTCTTC; D: NA; length: 13; J: TRBJ2-1; V: TRBV6-4; size: NA
CDR3: CASSHQRADTQYF; DNA: TGCGCCAGCAGCCATCAACGGGCAGATACGCAGTATTTT; D: NA; length: 13; J: TRBJ2-3; V: TRBV4-1; size: few
CDR3: CASSIEAGVGTEAFF; DNA: TGTGCCAGTAGTATAGAGGCGGGGGTGGGCACTGAAGCTTTCTTT; D: NA; length: 15; J: TRBJ1-1; V: TRBV19; size: NA
CDR3: CAWRDRGWGTEAFF; DNA: TGTGCCTGGAGGGACAGGGGTTGGGGAACTGAAGCTTTCTTT; D: TRBD1; length: 14; J: TRBJ1-1; V: TRBV30; size: NA
CDR3: CAIRLGLAGGPSYNEQFF; DNA: TGTGCCATCAGGCTGGGGCTAGCGGGAGGGCCTTCCTACAATGAGCAGTTCTTC; D: TRBD2; length: 18; J: TRBJ2-1; V: TRBV10-3; size: NA
CDR3: CASNTAGQGAGGEKLFF; DNA: TGTGCCAGTAACACGGCGGGACAGGGGGCCGGAGGGGAAAAACTGTTTTTT; D: TRBD1; length: 17; J: TRBJ1-4; V: TRBV19; size: NA
CDR3: CASSLGGGMTNTEAFF; DNA: TGTGCCAGCAGCTTGGGGGGGGGCATGACGAACACTGAAGCTTTCTTT; D: NA; length: 16; J: TRBJ1-1; V: TRBV5-4; size: NA
CDR3: CASSFDTSGYTF; DNA: TGTGCCAGCAGCTTCGACACTAGTGGCTACACCTTC; D: NA; length: 12; J: TRBJ1-2; V: TRBV7-2; size: NA
CDR3: CASSKVRQGLNTEAFF; DNA: TGTGCCAGCAGCAAAGTCCGACAGGGCCTGAACACTGAAGCTTTCTTT; D: NA; length: 16; J: TRBJ1-1; V: TRBV21-1; size: NA
CDR3: CASSLTRDRNTEAFF; DNA: TGTGCCAGCAGTTTAACCCGGGACAGGAACACTGAAGCTTTCTTT; D: TRBD1; length: 15; J: TRBJ1-1; V: TRBV7-2; size: NA
CDR3: CASSLSAREVQETQYF; DNA: TGTGCCAGCAGTTTGTCCGCGCGGGAGGTCCAAGAGACCCAGTACTTC; D: TRBD2; length: 16; J: TRBJ2-5; V: TRBV27; size: NA
CDR3: CASSGEGGRATEQYF; DNA: TGTGCCAGCAGCGGAGAAGGCGGGAGGGCTACCGAGCAGTACTTC; D: NA; length: 15; J: TRBJ2-7; V: TRBV21-1; size: NA
CDR3: CASSERIAGGSTDTQYF; DNA: TGTGCCAGCAGTGAACGGATAGCGGGGGGTAGCACAGATACGCAGTATTTT; D: TRBD2; length: 17; J: TRBJ2-3; V: TRBV6-1; size: NA
CDR3: CASSRGQGLAGEGRFF; DNA: TGTGCCAGCAGCCGAGGGCAGGGACTAGCGGGGGAGGGTCGGTTCTTC; D: TRBD2; length: 16; J: TRBJ2-1; V: TRBV11-2; size: NA
CDR3: CASSYSVGASNQPQHF; DNA: TGTGCCAGCAGTTACTCTGTGGGGGCAAGCAATCAGCCCCAGCATTTT; D: NA; length: 16; J: TRBJ1-5; V: TRBV6-6; size: NA
CDR3: CASSLDFTGPIANYGYTF; DNA: TGTGCCAGCAGCTTAGATTTCACAGGCCCGATAGCTAACTATGGCTACACCTTC; D: NA; length: 18; J: TRBJ1-2; V: TRBV11-3; size: NA
CDR3: CASSTRGQVYGYTF; DNA: TGTGCCAGCAGTACACGGGGACAGGTCTATGGCTACACCTTC; D: TRBD1; length: 14; J: TRBJ1-2; V: TRBV7-2; size: NA
CDR3: CASSFSDRGAGELFF; DNA: TGTGCCAGCAGCTTTTCCGACAGGGGAGCCGGGGAGCTGTTTTTT; D: TRBD1; length: 15; J: TRBJ2-2; V: TRBV7-9; size: NA
CDR3: CASRSGSGANVLTF; DNA: TGTGCCAGCCGATCAGGGTCCGGGGCCAACGTCCTGACTTTC; D: NA; length: 14; J: TRBJ2-6; V: TRBV7-9; size: once
CDR3: CASSGTGSGNTIYF; DNA: TGTGCCAGCAGCGGTACAGGGTCCGGAAACACCATATATTTT; D: NA; length: 14; J: TRBJ1-3; V: TRBV9; size: once
CDR3: CASSLQGQSSGNTIYF; DNA: TGTGCCAGCAGTTTACAGGGGCAGAGCTCTGGAAACACCATATATTTT; D: TRBD1; length: 16; J: TRBJ1-3; V: TRBV2; size: NA
CDR3: CASSPGGAKSQPQHF; DNA: TGTGCCAGCAGCCCTGGGGGGGCGAAGAGCCAGCCCCAGCATTTT; D: NA; length: 15; J: TRBJ1-5; V: TRBV6-5; size: NA
CDR3: CATSRDRQGGNYGYTF; DNA: TGTGCCACCAGCAGAGATCGGCAGGGTGGGAACTATGGCTACACCTTC; D: NA; length: 16; J: TRBJ1-2; V: TRBV15; size: NA
CDR3: CASSQDLYEQYF; DNA: TGTGCCAGCAGCCAAGATCTCTACGAGCAGTACTTC; D: NA; length: 12; J: TRBJ2-7; V: TRBV4-2; size: NA
CDR3: CAWKTGGSYEQYF; DNA: TGTGCCTGGAAAACAGGGGGTTCCTACGAGCAGTACTTC; D: TRBD1; length: 13; J: TRBJ2-7; V: TRBV30; size: NA
CDR3: CASSAGGLAGGGEQFF; DNA: TGTGCCAGCAGCGCGGGGGGTCTAGCGGGGGGCGGGGAGCAGTTCTTC; D: TRBD2; length: 16; J: TRBJ2-1; V: TRBV5-4; size: NA
CDR3: CAITLDRASGYTF; DNA: TGTGCCATCACCCTAGACAGGGCCAGTGGCTACACCTTC; D: TRBD1; length: 13; J: TRBJ1-2; V: TRBV10-3; size: few
CDR3: CASRGRQGGTEAFF; DNA: TGTGCCAGCAGGGGAAGACAGGGGGGGACTGAAGCTTTCTTT; D: TRBD1; length: 14; J: TRBJ1-1; V: TRBV6-1; size: NA
CDR3: CASSPGDTIYF; DNA: TGTGCCAGCAGCCCCGGGGACACCATATATTTT; D: NA; length: 11; J: TRBJ1-3; V: TRBV21-1; size: NA
CDR3: CASSGAYGYTF; DNA: TGTGCCAGTAGTGGGGCCTATGGCTACACCTTC; D: NA; length: 11; J: TRBJ1-2; V: TRBV19; size: NA
CDR3: CASKPRVQEETAYTF; DNA: TGTGCCAGTAAGCCCAGGGTTCAGGAAGAAACGGCCTACACCTTC; D: NA; length: 15; J: TRBJ1-2; V: TRBV19; size: NA